These T cell receptor beta chains were read from a single sample in a study of blood T cells in healthy people across ages. TCRdb analysed the 5' RACE reads with MiXCR anew, one entry per CDR3 protein. The repertoire holds under 2,000,000 distinct CDR3 sequences, with about 49% as singletons. The sample consisted of blood. These receptors were obtained from a woman between 40 and 55 years old in good health. Both conserved end residues are part of each CDR3. D genes are given only for firm matches. Expanded clones get a size class; other rows say once, few or many, or leave the size out.

v_gene	d_gene	abundance	j_gene	CDR3aa	CDR3nt
TRBV20-1	NA	NA	TRBJ2-3	CSAERDMAQRAQYF	TGCAGTGCCGAAAGGGACATGGCACAGAGGGCGCAGTATTTT
TRBV5-5	NA	NA	TRBJ2-5	CASTLVSLQGTQYF	TGTGCCAGCACCCTGGTCTCACTCCAAGGGACCCAGTACTTC
TRBV20-1	TRBD1	NA	TRBJ2-1	CSATGGSSYNEQFF	TGCAGTGCCACAGGGGGCTCCTCCTACAATGAGCAGTTCTTC
TRBV13	TRBD1	NA	TRBJ2-7	CASSLEGQALYEQYF	TGTGCCAGCAGCTTAGAAGGACAGGCCCTCTACGAGCAGTACTTC
TRBV29-1	TRBD1	NA	TRBJ1-5	CSVSGGQGSDQPQHF	TGCAGCGTTTCTGGAGGACAGGGGTCCGATCAGCCCCAGCATTTT
TRBV20-1	NA	NA	TRBJ2-2	CSATTSSTGELFF	TGCAGCGCGACTACTAGCTCCACCGGGGAGCTGTTTTTT
TRBV20-1	TRBD2	few	TRBJ2-3	CSAVLAGTYTQYF	TGCAGTGCGGTTCTAGCGGGGACTTATACGCAGTATTTT
TRBV27	TRBD2	few	TRBJ2-3	CASSFGASGTRDTQYF	TGTGCCAGCAGTTTCGGGGCTAGCGGGACGAGGGATACGCAGTATTTT
TRBV7-2	TRBD2	many	TRBJ2-5	CASSPWVPAGQETQYF	TGTGCCAGCAGCCCGTGGGTCCCAGCGGGGCAAGAGACCCAGTACTTC
TRBV20-1	NA	NA	TRBJ2-7	CSAPDGSYEQYF	TGCAGTGCCCCGGACGGCTCCTACGAGCAGTACTTC
TRBV9	TRBD1	NA	TRBJ2-1	CASSRGQLQDEQFF	TGTGCCAGCAGCCGGGGACAGTTGCAAGACGAGCAGTTCTTC
TRBV6-6	NA	NA	TRBJ1-6	CASSLMQNSPLHF	TGTGCCAGCAGTCTCATGCAGAATTCACCCCTCCACTTT
TRBV29-1	TRBD2	NA	TRBJ2-3	CSVFSGVTDTQYF	TGCAGCGTCTTTAGCGGGGTGACAGATACGCAGTATTTT
TRBV12-3/TRBV12-4	TRBD2	few	TRBJ2-7	CASRMGGISYEQYF	TGTGCCAGCCGTATGGGGGGGATTTCCTACGAGCAGTACTTC